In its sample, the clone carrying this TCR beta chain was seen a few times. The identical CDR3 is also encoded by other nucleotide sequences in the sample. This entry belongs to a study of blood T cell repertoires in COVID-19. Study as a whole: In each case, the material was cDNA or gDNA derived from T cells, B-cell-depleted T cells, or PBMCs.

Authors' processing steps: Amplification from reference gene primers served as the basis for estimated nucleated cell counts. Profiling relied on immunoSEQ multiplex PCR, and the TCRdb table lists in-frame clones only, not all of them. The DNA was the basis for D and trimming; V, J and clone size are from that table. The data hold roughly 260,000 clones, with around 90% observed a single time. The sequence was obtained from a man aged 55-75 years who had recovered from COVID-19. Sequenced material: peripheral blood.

Here the CDR3 reads CASSLTGQGRGYTF. The CDR3, as DNA: TGTGCCAGCAGCTTAACCGGACAGGGTCGGGGCTACACCTTC. This chain connects TRBV7-3 to TRBJ1-2; TRBD1 agrees at 8 bases. V trimming: 0 bases; J trimming: 8 bases; junction bases outside the gene matches: 5. The CDR3 totals 14 residues. In germline, CDR1 is SGHTA, CDR2 FQGTGA. The full variable domain, rest sourced from reference TRBV7-3 and TRBJ1-2, is GAGVSQTPSNKVTEKGKYVELRCDPISGHTALYWYRQSLGQGPEFLIYFQGTGAADDSGLPNDRFFAVRPEGSVSTLKIQRTERGDSAVYLCASSLTGQGRGYTFGSGTRLTVV.